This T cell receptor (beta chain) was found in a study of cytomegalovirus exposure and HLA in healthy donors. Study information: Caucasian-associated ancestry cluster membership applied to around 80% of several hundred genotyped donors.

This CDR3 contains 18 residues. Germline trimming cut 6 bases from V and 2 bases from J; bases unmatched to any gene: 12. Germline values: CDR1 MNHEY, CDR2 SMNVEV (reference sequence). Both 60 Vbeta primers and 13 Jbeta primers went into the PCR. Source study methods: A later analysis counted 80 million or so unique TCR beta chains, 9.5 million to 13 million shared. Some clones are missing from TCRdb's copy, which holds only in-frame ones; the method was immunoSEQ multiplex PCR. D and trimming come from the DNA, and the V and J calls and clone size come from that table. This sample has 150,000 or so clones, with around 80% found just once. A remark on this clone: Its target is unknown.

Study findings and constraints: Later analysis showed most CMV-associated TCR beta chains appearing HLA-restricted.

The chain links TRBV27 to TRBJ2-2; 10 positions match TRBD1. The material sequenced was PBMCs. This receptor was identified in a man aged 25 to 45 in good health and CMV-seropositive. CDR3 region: CASRIIYDRGRNTGELFF. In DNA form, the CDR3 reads TGTGCCAGCAGAATAATATACGACAGGGGGCGAAACACCGGGGAGCTGTTTTTT.